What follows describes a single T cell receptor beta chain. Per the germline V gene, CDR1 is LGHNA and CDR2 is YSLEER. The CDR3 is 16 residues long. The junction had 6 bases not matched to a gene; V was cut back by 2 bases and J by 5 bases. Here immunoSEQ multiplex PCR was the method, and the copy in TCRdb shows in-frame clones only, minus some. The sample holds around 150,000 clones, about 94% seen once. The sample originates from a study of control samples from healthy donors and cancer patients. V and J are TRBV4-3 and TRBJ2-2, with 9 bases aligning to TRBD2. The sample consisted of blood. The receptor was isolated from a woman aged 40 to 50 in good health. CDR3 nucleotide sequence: TGCGCCAGCAGCCAATTAGCGGGGGTGGGAACCGGGGAGCTGTTTTTT. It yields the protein CASSQLAGVGTGELFF.